A selection of T cell receptor beta chains follows, all from one sample in a study of cytomegalovirus exposure and HLA in healthy donors. Some clones are missing from TCRdb's copy, which holds only in-frame ones; the method was immunoSEQ multiplex PCR. The sample carries fewer than 200,000 clones, 75% to 90% recorded once. The sequencing sample was made of PBMCs. These receptors were collected from a human donor in good health. The CDR3 runs from the conserved cysteine through the conserved F or W. Fields, in order: D gene, V gene, J gene, clone size, CDR3 protein, CDR3 DNA. D genes are given only for firm matches. Rows may omit the clone size; those that give it use once, few, many or a size class.

.	TRBV7-2	TRBJ1-5	.	CASSLAGGAGNQPQHF	TGTGCCAGCAGCTTAGCAGGTGGGGCAGGGAATCAGCCCCAGCATTTT
.	TRBV7-2	TRBJ1-3	.	CASSLGLSSGNTIYF	TGTGCCAGCAGCTTAGGACTAAGCTCTGGAAACACCATATATTTT
TRBD1	TRBV4-1	TRBJ2-2	.	CASSQGLIQGAGELFF	TGCGCCAGCAGCCAAGGGCTTATACAGGGGGCCGGGGAGCTGTTTTTT
.	TRBV10-3	TRBJ2-7	.	CAIPLRGASYEQYF	TGTGCCATCCCCCTCCGGGGGGCATCCTACGAGCAGTACTTC
TRBD1	TRBV5-1	TRBJ2-1	.	CASSLNPGQGWREQFF	TGCGCCAGCAGCTTGAATCCGGGACAGGGGTGGCGTGAGCAGTTCTTC
.	TRBV7-9	TRBJ2-2	.	CASSLERISTGELFF	TGTGCCAGCAGCTTAGAGCGGATCAGCACCGGGGAGCTGTTTTTT
.	TRBV18	TRBJ1-2	.	CASSPPTPGYGYTF	TGTGCCAGCTCACCACCGACGCCAGGGTACGGCTACACCTTC
TRBD2	TRBV14	TRBJ2-7	.	CASSRSRAASGGEQYF	TGTGCCAGCAGCCGTTCCCGCGCGGCTAGCGGGGGCGAGCAGTACTTC
.	TRBV6-5	TRBJ1-2	.	CASSAGAPGNGYTF	TGTGCCAGCAGTGCAGGGGCGCCAGGCAATGGCTACACCTTC
TRBD1	TRBV7-2	TRBJ2-1	.	CASSWDSGRSYNEQFF	TGTGCCAGCAGCTGGGACAGCGGCCGCTCCTACAATGAGCAGTTCTTC
TRBD2	TRBV5-4	TRBJ2-1	.	CASTGTSGGATNEQFF	TGTGCCAGCACCGGGACTAGCGGGGGGGCTACGAATGAGCAGTTCTTC
.	TRBV6-5	TRBJ1-2	.	CASRAGGSAGYTF	TGTGCCAGCAGGGCCGGGGGTTCGGCTGGCTACACCTTC
.	TRBV10-3	TRBJ2-7	.	CAISESRQQQYF	TGTGCCATCAGTGAGTCGAGACAGCAGCAGTACTTC
.	TRBV7-9	TRBJ1-4	.	CASSAVGGSLDEKLFF	TGTGCCAGCAGCGCCGTGGGCGGGAGTTTGGATGAAAAACTGTTTTTT
TRBD2	TRBV10-3	TRBJ2-2	.	CAISESGTSSPGELFF	TGTGCCATCAGTGAGTCGGGGACTAGCAGCCCCGGGGAGCTGTTTTTT
TRBD1	TRBV2	TRBJ2-6	once	CANRLGQVVSGANVLTF	TGTGCCAACCGACTGGGACAGGTAGTCTCTGGGGCCAACGTCCTGACTTTC
TRBD2	TRBV4-2	TRBJ2-7	.	CASSQGRFGRGENEQYF	TGTGCCAGCAGCCAAGGAAGATTCGGTCGGGGGGAGAACGAGCAGTACTTC
.	TRBV28	TRBJ1-2	.	CASTRGVGGYTF	TGTGCCAGCACGCGGGGGGTAGGAGGCTACACCTTC
TRBD1	TRBV10-1	TRBJ2-5	.	CASGQGTILETQYF	TGCGCCAGTGGACAGGGGACGATACTGGAGACCCAGTACTTC
.	TRBV5-6	TRBJ1-2	.	CASSLRQNYGYTF	TGTGCCAGCAGCTTGCGCCAGAACTATGGCTACACCTTC
TRBD2	TRBV25-1	TRBJ2-3	once	CASSEFGLAGGTDTQYF	TGTGCCAGCAGTGAATTTGGACTAGCGGGGGGGACAGATACGCAGTATTTT
.	TRBV9	TRBJ1-2	.	CASSRLDSPEHGYTF	TGTGCCAGCAGTCGTTTGGACAGCCCCGAGCACGGCTACACCTTC
.	TRBV5-1	TRBJ1-3	.	CASSLGAGPGNTIYF	TGCGCCAGCAGCTTGGGGGCAGGGCCTGGAAACACCATATATTTT
TRBD1	TRBV2	TRBJ1-5	once	CASRTPGGSSQPQHF	TGTGCCAGCAGGACCCCAGGGGGGTCGAGTCAGCCCCAGCATTTT
TRBD1	TRBV9	TRBJ2-7	.	CASSGGGVGTGKYEQYF	TGTGCCAGCAGCGGTGGCGGGGTGGGGACAGGGAAATACGAGCAGTACTTC
.	TRBV7-9	TRBJ1-1	.	CASSLAESPHEAFF	TGTGCCAGCAGCTTAGCGGAGTCGCCCCATGAAGCTTTCTTT
.	TRBV2	TRBJ2-7	.	CASGGLFYEQYF	TGTGCCAGCGGAGGACTGTTCTACGAGCAGTACTTC
.	TRBV7-9	TRBJ2-1	.	CASRAGRDNEQFF	TGTGCCAGCCGCGCTGGGCGCGACAATGAGCAGTTCTTC
TRBD1	TRBV27	TRBJ2-7	.	CASTAGTELLSTYEQYF	TGTGCCAGCACCGCCGGGACAGAGCTCCTATCTACCTACGAGCAGTACTTC
.	TRBV18	TRBJ1-3	.	CASSYGRAISGNTIYF	TGTGCCAGCTCATACGGCAGGGCCATCTCTGGAAACACCATATATTTT
TRBD1	TRBV7-2	TRBJ2-1	.	CASRHTSEGAYNEQFF	TGTGCCAGCAGACACACGTCAGAGGGGGCTTACAATGAGCAGTTCTTC
.	TRBV4-2	TRBJ1-3	few	CASSQDHRMGGASSGNTIYF	TGTGCCAGCAGCCAAGACCACCGCATGGGAGGGGCGAGCTCTGGAAACACCATATATTTT
.	TRBV27	TRBJ2-3	.	CASRLNPTPSTDTQYF	TGTGCCAGCAGACTCAACCCGACTCCTAGCACAGATACGCAGTATTTT
TRBD2	TRBV5-6	TRBJ2-7	.	CASSNLFPSGGGEQYF	TGTGCCAGCAGCAACCTGTTTCCTAGCGGGGGCGGCGAGCAGTACTTC
TRBD1	TRBV10-1	TRBJ2-3	.	CASSDTGTGTDTQYF	TGCGCCAGCAGTGATACCGGGACAGGTACAGATACGCAGTATTTT
.	TRBV29-1	TRBJ2-3	.	CSVEMDTDTQYF	TGCAGCGTGGAGATGGACACAGATACGCAGTATTTT
TRBD1	TRBV9	TRBJ1-2	.	CASSDTGGAGINYGYTF	TGTGCCAGCAGCGACACAGGGGGCGCGGGTATTAACTATGGCTACACCTTC
.	TRBV5-4	TRBJ2-5	.	CASSLDGLTGRETQYF	TGTGCCAGCAGCTTGGATGGACTAACGGGAAGAGAGACCCAGTACTTC
TRBD1	TRBV27	TRBJ1-4	.	CASSFRDRGQEKLFF	TGTGCCAGCAGTTTCCGGGACAGGGGGCAAGAAAAACTGTTTTTT
TRBD1	TRBV4-3	TRBJ2-7	.	CASSQEGQGAHYEQYF	TGCGCCAGCAGCCAAGAGGGACAGGGGGCCCACTACGAGCAGTACTTC
.	TRBV5-4	TRBJ2-6	.	CASSFPGLLSGANVLTF	TGTGCCAGCAGCTTCCCAGGGTTACTCTCTGGGGCCAACGTCCTGACTTTC
.	TRBV19	TRBJ1-5	.	CASSGWSSNQPQHF	TGTGCCAGTAGTGGGTGGAGTAGCAATCAGCCCCAGCATTTT